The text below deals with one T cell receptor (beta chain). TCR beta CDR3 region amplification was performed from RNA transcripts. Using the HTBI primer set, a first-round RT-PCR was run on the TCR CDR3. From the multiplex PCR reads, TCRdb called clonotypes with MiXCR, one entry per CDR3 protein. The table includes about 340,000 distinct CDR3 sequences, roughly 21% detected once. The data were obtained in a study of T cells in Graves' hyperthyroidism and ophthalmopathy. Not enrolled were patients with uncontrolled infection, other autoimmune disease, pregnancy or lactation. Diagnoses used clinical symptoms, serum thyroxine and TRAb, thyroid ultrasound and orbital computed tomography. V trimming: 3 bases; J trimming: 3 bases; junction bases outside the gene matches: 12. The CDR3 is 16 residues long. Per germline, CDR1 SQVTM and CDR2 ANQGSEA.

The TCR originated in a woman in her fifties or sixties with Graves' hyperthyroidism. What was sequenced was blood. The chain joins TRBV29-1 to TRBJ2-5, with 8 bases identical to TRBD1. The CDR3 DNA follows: TGCAGCGTTGATTTCTTGGGCAGGGGGCGGGAAGAGACCCAGTACTTC. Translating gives CSVDFLGRGREETQYF. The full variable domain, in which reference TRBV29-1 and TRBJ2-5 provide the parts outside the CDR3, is SAVISQKPSRDICQRGTSLTIQCQVDSQVTMMFWYRQQPGQSLTLIATANQGSEATYESGFVIDKFPISRPNLTFSTLTVSNMSPEDSSIYLCSVDFLGRGREETQYFGPGTRLLVL.